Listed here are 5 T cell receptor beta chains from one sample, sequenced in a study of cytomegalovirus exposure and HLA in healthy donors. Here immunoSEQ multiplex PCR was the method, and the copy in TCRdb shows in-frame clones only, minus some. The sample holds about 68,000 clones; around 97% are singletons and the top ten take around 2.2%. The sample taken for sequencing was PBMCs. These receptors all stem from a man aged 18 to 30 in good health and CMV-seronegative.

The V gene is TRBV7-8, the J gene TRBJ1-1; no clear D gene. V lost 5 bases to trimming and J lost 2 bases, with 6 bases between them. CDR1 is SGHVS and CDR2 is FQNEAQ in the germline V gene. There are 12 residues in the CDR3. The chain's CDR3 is CASSPINTEAFF. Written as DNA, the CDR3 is TGTGCCAGCAGCCCTATTAACACTGAAGCTTTCTTT.

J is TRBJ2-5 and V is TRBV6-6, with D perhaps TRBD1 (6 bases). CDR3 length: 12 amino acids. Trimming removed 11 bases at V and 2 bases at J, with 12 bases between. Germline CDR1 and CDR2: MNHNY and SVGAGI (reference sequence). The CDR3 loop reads CACGQRQETQYF. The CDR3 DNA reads TGTGCCTGTGGACAGAGGCAAGAGACCCAGTACTTC.

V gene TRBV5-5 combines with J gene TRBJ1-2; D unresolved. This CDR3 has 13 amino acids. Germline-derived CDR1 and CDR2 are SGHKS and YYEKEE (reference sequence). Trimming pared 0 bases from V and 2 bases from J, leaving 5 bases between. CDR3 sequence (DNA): TGTGCCAGCAGCTTGGCCGGGAACTATGGCTACACCTTC. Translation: CASSLAGNYGYTF.

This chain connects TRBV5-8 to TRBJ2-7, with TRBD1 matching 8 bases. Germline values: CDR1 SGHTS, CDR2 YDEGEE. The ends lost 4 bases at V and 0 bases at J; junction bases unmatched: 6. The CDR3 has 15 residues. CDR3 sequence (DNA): TGTGCCAGCAGCCGGCGGACAGGGAACTCCTACGAGCAGTACTTC. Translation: CASSRRTGNSYEQYF.

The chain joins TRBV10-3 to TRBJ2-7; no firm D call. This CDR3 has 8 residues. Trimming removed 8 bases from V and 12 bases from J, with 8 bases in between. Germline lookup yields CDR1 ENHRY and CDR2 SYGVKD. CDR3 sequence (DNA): TGTGCCATCTGGAGTCCGTACTTC. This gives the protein CAIWSPYF.